The sequence of this T cell receptor (beta chain) was determined in a study of T cell responses to AZD1222 COVID-19 vaccine. Study observations and caveats: Donors, mostly white British, included more females; clonal diversity was possibly underestimated. Nearly half of spike-specific TCRs reportedly go after variant regions that carry no mutations.

Analyses pooled second doses at about 4 or about 12 weeks. TCRdb's copy holds only in-frame clones and misses some; the assay was immunoSEQ multiplex PCR. The data contain fewer than 150,000 clones, roughly 90% of them singletons. The V and J ends lost 6 bases and 2 bases respectively, with 14 bases between them. Germline lookup yields CDR1 MNHEY and CDR2 SVGAGI. CDR3 size: 15 residues. On this clone: Its antigen remains unknown.

The chain couples TRBV6-5 to TRBJ2-1, with D perhaps given as TRBD1 or TRBD2 (5 bases each). This receptor was taken from an adult who received the AZD1222 COVID-19 vaccine. Material: peripheral blood, obtained 28 days after the second AZD1222 dose. The CDR3 bases are TGTGCCAGCAGCTACGGGGCGGGTGCCTACAATGAGCAGTTCTTC. It encodes CASSYGAGAYNEQFF.